The 20 T cell receptor beta chains in this list originate from one sample, sequenced in a study of blood T cell repertoires in COVID-19. Libraries were prepared by immunoSEQ multiplex PCR; TCRdb keeps only in-frame clonotypes and omits some of them. The data show some 120,000 clones, with roughly four fifths seen just once and under 14% held by the top ten. Source material: peripheral blood. Receptor source: a human donor in a cohort sampled during active COVID-19.

The count of this clone is one. This chain uses TRBV19 with TRBJ2-3; TRBD1 aligns across 7 bases. Germline loops: CDR1 LNHDA, CDR2 SQIVND (reference sequence). J gave up 3 bases and V 6 bases, and 6 bases lay outside the gene matches. CDR3 length equals 14 residues. The CDR3 reads CASRKGARTDTQYF. The CDR3 DNA reads TGTGCCAGTAGGAAGGGGGCTCGAACAGATACGCAGTATTTT.

The genes are TRBV28 and TRBJ1-2; D unresolved. Germline CDR1 and CDR2: MDHEN and SYDVKM. The CDR3 length is 12 residues. Trimming left V 6 bases short and J 4 bases short, with 9 bases between. DNA of the CDR3: TGTGCCAGCAGCCCGCCCAGCTATGGCTACACCTTC. It yields the protein CASSPPSYGYTF.

The chain joins TRBV6-5 to TRBJ1-3; 9 nucleotides line up with TRBD1. The CDR3 consists of 14 residues. Per the germline V gene, CDR1 is MNHEY and CDR2 is SVGAGI. The V and J ends lost 2 bases and 6 bases, in that order; junction bases with no gene match: 2. CDR3 loop: CASSYGQGLNTIYF. CDR3 sequence (DNA): TGTGCCAGCAGTTACGGACAGGGGTTAAACACCATATATTTT.

This rearrangement joins TRBV29-1 to TRBJ2-7; 7 bases agree with TRBD1. J gave up 7 bases and V 1 base, and 7 bases lay outside the gene matches. The length of the CDR3 is 13 residues. Germline CDR1 reads SQVTM; CDR2 reads ANQGSEA. CDR3 bases: TGCAGCGTTGAAGTGACAGGGTCCAGTGAGCAGTACTTC. This translates into CSVEVTGSSEQYF.

The CDR3 coding sequence is TGTGCCAGCAGCCAGCAGACAGTTTGGATCTATGGCTACACCTTC. Translating it yields CASSQQTVWIYGYTF. The chain combines TRBV5-6 with TRBJ1-2, with a weak D call TRBD1 (5 bases). With 4 bases removed from V and 4 bases from J, the gap between germline ends came to 17 bases. The CDR3 totals 15 residues. CDR1 and CDR2 from the germline V gene are SGHDT and YYEEEE.

This clone was counted only a few times. The rearrangement uses TRBV29-1 and TRBJ1-1, with TRBD1 as a possible D gene (6 bases). Trimming removed 7 bases at V and 8 bases at J, with 23 bases between. The CDR3 spans 14 residues. Germline V gene sequence: CDR1 SQVTM, CDR2 ANQGSEA. The CDR3 DNA is TGCAGCGCTGGGGTACAGGGCCCCCGTCCGGAAGCTTTCTTT. Amino acids: CSAGVQGPRPEAFF.

The chain uses TRBV28 and TRBJ1-6; D is uncertain. This CDR3 spans 15 amino acids. V shed 2 bases and J shed 2 bases, with 7 bases lying between them. Per the germline V gene, CDR1 is MDHEN and CDR2 is SYDVKM. The CDR3 DNA sequence: TGTGCCAGCAGTTTAATCAGTACCTATAATTCACCCCTCCACTTT. Translated: CASSLISTYNSPLHF.

As DNA, the CDR3 is TGTGCCAGCAGCTATCTCGACACCATATATTTT. Its protein product is CASSYLDTIYF. The chain uses TRBV5-4 and TRBJ1-3, with unresolved D. The CDR3 is 11 residues long. The V end lost 3 bases, the J end lost 8 bases, and 6 bases lay between the germline ends. Per germline, CDR1 SGHNT and CDR2 YYREEE (reference sequence).

This chain joins TRBV12-3 or TRBV12-4 and TRBJ2-1; 9 nucleotides line up with TRBD1. CDR3 length: 13 residues. The ends lost 5 bases at V and 10 bases at J; junction bases unmatched: 6. The CDR3 reads CASSTRDRAEQFF. The DNA for the CDR3 is TGTGCCAGCAGTACCCGGGACAGGGCCGAGCAGTTCTTC.

The chain couples TRBV2 to TRBJ1-2, with D maybe TRBD1 (6 bases). CDR3 length equals 14 residues. Trimming took 3 bases from V and 4 from J, leaving 12 bases between them. Germline CDR1 and CDR2: SNHLY and FYNNEI. The DNA of the CDR3 is TGTGCCAGCAGTGAGGACAGTCAAGTCTATGGCTACACCTTC. This encodes CASSEDSQVYGYTF.

The sample holds a few counts of this clone. The chain recombines TRBV20-1 with TRBJ2-4, with a weak D call TRBD2 (6 bases). Looked up from germline, CDR1 is DFQATT and CDR2 is SNEGSKA (reference sequence). The CDR3 consists of 11 residues. V dropped 6 bases and J dropped 6 bases, with 9 bases sitting between them. The CDR3 is CSAGTANIQYF. CDR3 in DNA: TGCAGTGCGGGGACTGCAAACATTCAGTACTTC.

CDR3 residues: CASSLISGTGGRINQPQHF. The CDR3 region has the DNA TGTGCCAGCTCACTTATCTCCGGGACAGGGGGCCGGATCAATCAGCCCCAGCATTTT. The V and J genes are TRBV18 and TRBJ1-5; TRBD1 agrees at 12 bases. Germline trimming cut 4 bases from V and 3 bases from J; bases unmatched to any gene: 13. CDR3 size: 19 residues. Germline assignment: CDR1 KGHSH and CDR2 LQKENI.

The chain has TRBV19 and TRBJ2-5; tentative D call: TRBD1 (6 bases). V was cut by 6 bases and J by 2 bases, with 16 bases left in between. Germline V gene data show CDR1 as LNHDA and CDR2 as SQIVND (reference sequence). This CDR3 is built from 15 residues. CDR3 amino acids: CASSPTGQPQETQYF. Here the CDR3 DNA reads TGTGCCAGTAGCCCAACCGGACAGCCTCAAGAGACCCAGTACTTC. Full variable domain (rest looked up from reference TRBV19 and TRBJ2-5): DGGITQSPKYLFRKEGQNVTLSCEQNLNHDAMYWYRQDPGQGLRLIYYSQIVNDFQKGDIAEGYSVSREKKESFPLTVTSAQKNPTAFYLCASSPTGQPQETQYFGPGTRLLVL.

The chain carries TRBV6-6 and TRBJ2-1, with D perhaps TRBD2 (6 bases). The CDR3 runs to 18 residues. V lost 5 bases to trimming and J lost 5 bases, with 25 bases between them. Germline CDR1 and CDR2: MNHNY and SVGAGI (reference sequence). The CDR3 protein is CASSPNSFAGWGDNEQFF. CDR3 DNA: TGTGCCAGCAGTCCTAACAGTTTTGCGGGGTGGGGGGACAATGAGCAGTTCTTC.

The rearrangement joins TRBV6-6 to TRBJ2-7; 7 bases match TRBD1. This CDR3 is built from 15 residues. The germline CDR1 and CDR2 sequences are MNHNY and SVGAGI (reference sequence). J lost 4 bases, V lost 2 bases, and 8 bases had no gene match. CDR3 bases: TGTGCCAGCAGTTACCCATCCGGGACAGTTTACGAGCAGTACTTC. Translating gives CASSYPSGTVYEQYF.

The chain employs TRBV7-2 and TRBJ2-7; 8 bases align to TRBD2. This CDR3 spans 14 amino acids. Germline CDR1 SGHTA, CDR2 FQGNSA. The trim removed 2 bases at V and 6 bases at J, leaving 6 bases unmatched. The CDR3 DNA is TGTGCCAGCAGCTTACAGTTAGCGGGGAGCGAGCAGTACTTC. The encoded protein is CASSLQLAGSEQYF. Combining the CDR3 with reference TRBV7-2 and TRBJ2-7 gives the whole variable domain GAGVSQSPSNKVTEKGKDVELRCDPISGHTALYWYRQSLGQGLEFLIYFQGNSAPDKSGLPSDRFSAERTGGSVSTLTIQRTQQEDSAVYLCASSLQLAGSEQYFGPGTRLTVT.

The gene calls are TRBV28 and TRBJ1-1, with 7 bases identical to TRBD1. The CDR3 length is 15 residues. Germline V gene data show CDR1 as MDHEN and CDR2 as SYDVKM. Unmatched junction bases numbered 6, after V lost 4 bases and J lost 1 base. The CDR3 nucleotides are TGTGCCAGCAGTTACATGAAGGGGGCGAACACTGAAGCTTTCTTT. It yields the protein CASSYMKGANTEAFF.

V usage is TRBV6-5 and J usage is TRBJ1-1; D perhaps matches TRBD1 (5 bases). The CDR3 sequence is 15 residues long. CDR1 is MNHEY and CDR2 is SVGAGI in the germline V gene. The V end lost 6 bases, the J end lost 0 bases, and 14 bases lay between the germline ends. The CDR3 reads CASRSQERMNTEAFF. The DNA of the CDR3 is TGTGCCAGCAGGTCACAGGAGAGAATGAACACTGAAGCTTTCTTT.

The V and J genes are TRBV6-5 and TRBJ1-6; TRBD1 matches 12 bases. Germline loops: CDR1 MNHEY, CDR2 SVGAGI. The V and J ends lost 6 bases and 9 bases, in that order; junction bases with no gene match: 3. The CDR3 has 14 residues. The CDR3 protein is CASSRDRGLSPLHF. The CDR3 DNA sequence: TGTGCCAGCAGCCGGGACAGGGGGCTTTCACCCCTCCACTTT.

V is TRBV11-2 and J is TRBJ2-7; 8 bases agree with TRBD2. Trimming removed 5 bases from V and 5 bases from J; junction bases left unmatched: 5. Germline CDR1 is SGHAT and CDR2 is FQNNGV. The CDR3 has 13 amino acids. In DNA, the CDR3 is TGTGCCAGCAGCCCGGGGGGGAATCACGAGCAGTACTTC. Translation: CASSPGGNHEQYF. The variable domain in full, with the rest retrieved from reference TRBV11-2 and TRBJ2-7, is EAGVAQSPRYKIIEKRQSVAFWCNPISGHATLYWYQQILGQGPKLLIQFQNNGVVDDSQLPKDRFSAERLKGVDSTLKIQPAKLEDSAVYLCASSPGGNHEQYFGPGTRLTVT.